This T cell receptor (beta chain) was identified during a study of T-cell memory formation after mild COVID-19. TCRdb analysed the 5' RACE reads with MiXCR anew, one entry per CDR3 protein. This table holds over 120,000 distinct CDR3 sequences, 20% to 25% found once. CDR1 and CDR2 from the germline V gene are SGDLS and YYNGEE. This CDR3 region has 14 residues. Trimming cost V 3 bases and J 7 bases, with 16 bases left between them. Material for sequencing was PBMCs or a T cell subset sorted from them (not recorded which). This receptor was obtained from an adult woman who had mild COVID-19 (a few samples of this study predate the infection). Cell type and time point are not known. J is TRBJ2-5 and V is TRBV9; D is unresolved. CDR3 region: CASSEQRMSLTQYF. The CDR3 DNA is TGTGCCAGCAGCGAGCAGCGCATGAGTTTGACCCAGTACTTC.